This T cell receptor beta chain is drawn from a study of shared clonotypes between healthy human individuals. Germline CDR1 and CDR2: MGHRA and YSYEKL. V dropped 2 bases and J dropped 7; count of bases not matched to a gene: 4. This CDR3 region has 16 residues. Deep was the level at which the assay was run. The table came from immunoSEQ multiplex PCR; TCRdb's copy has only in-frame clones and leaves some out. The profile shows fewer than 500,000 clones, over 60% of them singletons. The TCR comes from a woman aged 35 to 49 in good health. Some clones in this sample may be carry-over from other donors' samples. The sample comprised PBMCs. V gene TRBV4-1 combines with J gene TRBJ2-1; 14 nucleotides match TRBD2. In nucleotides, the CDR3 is TGCGCCAGCAGCCAACCGGGACTAGCGGGAGTAAATGAGCAGTTCTTC. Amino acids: CASSQPGLAGVNEQFF.